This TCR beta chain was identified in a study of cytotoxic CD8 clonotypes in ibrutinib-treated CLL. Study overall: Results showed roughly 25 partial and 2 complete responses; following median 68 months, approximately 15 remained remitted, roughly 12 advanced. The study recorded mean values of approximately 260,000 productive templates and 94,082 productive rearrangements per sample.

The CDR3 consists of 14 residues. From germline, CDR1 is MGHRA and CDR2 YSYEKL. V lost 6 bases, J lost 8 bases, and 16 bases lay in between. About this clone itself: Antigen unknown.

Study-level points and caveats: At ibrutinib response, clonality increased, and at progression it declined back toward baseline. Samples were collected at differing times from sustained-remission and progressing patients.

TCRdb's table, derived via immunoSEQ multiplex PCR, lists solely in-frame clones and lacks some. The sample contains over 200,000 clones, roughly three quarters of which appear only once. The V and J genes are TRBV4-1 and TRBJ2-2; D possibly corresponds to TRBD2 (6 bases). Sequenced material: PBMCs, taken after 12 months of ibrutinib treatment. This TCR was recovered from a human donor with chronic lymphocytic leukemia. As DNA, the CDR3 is TGCGCCAGCAGATCGTCTAGCGAGGTTGGGGAGCTGTTTTTT. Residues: CASRSSSEVGELFF.